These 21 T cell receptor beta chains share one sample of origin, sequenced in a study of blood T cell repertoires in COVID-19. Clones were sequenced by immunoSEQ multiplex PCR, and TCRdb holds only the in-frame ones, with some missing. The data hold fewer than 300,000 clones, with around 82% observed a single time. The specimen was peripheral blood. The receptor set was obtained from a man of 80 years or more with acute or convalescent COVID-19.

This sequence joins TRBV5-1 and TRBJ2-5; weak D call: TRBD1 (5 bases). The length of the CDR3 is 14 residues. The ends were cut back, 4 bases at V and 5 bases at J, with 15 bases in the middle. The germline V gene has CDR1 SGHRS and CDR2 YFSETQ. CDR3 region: CASSPNGARETQYF. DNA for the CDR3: TGCGCCAGCAGCCCCAATGGGGCGCGGGAGACCCAGTACTTC.

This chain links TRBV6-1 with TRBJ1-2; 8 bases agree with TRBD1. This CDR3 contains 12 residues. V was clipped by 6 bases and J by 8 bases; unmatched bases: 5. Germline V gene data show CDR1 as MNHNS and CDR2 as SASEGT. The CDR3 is CASSPTGDGYTF. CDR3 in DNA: TGTGCCAGCAGCCCGACAGGGGACGGCTACACCTTC.

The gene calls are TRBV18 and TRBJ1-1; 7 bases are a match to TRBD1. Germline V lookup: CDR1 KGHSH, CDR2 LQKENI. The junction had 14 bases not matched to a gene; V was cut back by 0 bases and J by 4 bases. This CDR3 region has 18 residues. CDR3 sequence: CASSPPNQPGGYGTEAFF. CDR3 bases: TGTGCCAGCTCACCACCCAATCAGCCAGGGGGGTATGGCACTGAAGCTTTCTTT. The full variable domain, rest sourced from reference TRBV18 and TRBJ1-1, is NAGVMQNPRHLVRRRGQEARLRCSPMKGHSHVYWYRQLPEEGLKFMVYLQKENIIDESGMPKERFSAEFPKEGPSILRIQQVVRGDSAAYFCASSPPNQPGGYGTEAFFGQGTRLTVV.

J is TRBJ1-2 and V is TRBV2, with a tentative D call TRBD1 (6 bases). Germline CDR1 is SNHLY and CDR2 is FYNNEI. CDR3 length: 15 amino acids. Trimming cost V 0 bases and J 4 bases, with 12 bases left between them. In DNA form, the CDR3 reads TGTGCCAGCAGTGAAGCCCAGTCGACAGGCTATGGCTACACCTTC. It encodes CASSEAQSTGYGYTF. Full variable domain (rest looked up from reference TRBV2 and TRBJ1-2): EPEVTQTPSHQVTQMGQEVILRCVPISNHLYFYWYRQILGQKVEFLVSFYNNEISEKSEIFDDQFSVERPDGSNFTLKIRSTKLEDSAMYFCASSEAQSTGYGYTFGSGTRLTVV.

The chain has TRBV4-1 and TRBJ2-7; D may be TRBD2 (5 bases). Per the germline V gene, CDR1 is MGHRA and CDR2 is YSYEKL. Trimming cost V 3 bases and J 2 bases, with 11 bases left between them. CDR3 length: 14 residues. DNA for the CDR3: TGCGCCAGCAGCCAGGACGGGGAACCCTACGAGCAGTACTTC. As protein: CASSQDGEPYEQYF.

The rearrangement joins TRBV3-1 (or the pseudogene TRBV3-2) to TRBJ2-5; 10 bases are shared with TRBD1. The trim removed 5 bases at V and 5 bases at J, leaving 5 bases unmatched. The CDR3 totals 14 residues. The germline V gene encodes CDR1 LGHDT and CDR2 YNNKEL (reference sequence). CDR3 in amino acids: CASSYRTGGETQYF. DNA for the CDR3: TGTGCCAGCAGCTACCGGACAGGGGGGGAGACCCAGTACTTC.

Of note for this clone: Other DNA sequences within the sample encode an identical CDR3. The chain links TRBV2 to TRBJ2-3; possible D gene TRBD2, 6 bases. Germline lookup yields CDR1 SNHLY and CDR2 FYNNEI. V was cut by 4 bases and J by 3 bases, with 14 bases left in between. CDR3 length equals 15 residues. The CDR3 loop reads CASSAETRQTDTQYF. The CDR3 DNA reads TGTGCCAGCAGTGCTGAGACTAGGCAGACAGATACGCAGTATTTT.

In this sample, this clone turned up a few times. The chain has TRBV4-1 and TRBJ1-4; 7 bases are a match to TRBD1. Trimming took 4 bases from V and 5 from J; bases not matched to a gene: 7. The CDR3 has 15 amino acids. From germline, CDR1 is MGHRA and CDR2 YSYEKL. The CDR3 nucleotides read TGCGCCAGCAGCCTCAAGAGACAGGGAAATGAAAAACTGTTTTTT. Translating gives CASSLKRQGNEKLFF.

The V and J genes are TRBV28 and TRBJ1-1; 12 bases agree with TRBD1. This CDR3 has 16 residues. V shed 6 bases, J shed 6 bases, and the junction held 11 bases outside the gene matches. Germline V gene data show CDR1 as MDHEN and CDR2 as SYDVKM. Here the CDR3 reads CASSAPPGDRGPEAFF. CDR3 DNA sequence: TGTGCCAGCAGCGCCCCACCGGGGGACAGGGGGCCTGAAGCTTTCTTT.

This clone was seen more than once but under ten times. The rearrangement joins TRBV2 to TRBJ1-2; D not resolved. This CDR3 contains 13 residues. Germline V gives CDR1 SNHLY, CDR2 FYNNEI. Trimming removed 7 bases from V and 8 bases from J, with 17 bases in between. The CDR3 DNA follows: TGTGCCAGCATGAGACCCGAGGAACGAGGCTACACCTTC. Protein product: CASMRPEERGYTF.

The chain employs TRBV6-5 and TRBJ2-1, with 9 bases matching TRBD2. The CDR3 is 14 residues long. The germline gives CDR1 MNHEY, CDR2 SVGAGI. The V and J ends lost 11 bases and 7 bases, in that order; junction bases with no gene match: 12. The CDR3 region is CAAGIAGVTNEQFF. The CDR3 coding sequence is TGTGCCGCGGGGATAGCGGGGGTAACAAATGAGCAGTTCTTC.

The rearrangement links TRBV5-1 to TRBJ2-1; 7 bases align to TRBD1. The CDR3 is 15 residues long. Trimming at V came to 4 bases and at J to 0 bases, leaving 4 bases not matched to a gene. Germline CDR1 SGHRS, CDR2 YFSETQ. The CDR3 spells CASSPQGSSYNEQFF. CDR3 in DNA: TGCGCCAGCAGCCCACAGGGGAGCTCCTACAATGAGCAGTTCTTC.

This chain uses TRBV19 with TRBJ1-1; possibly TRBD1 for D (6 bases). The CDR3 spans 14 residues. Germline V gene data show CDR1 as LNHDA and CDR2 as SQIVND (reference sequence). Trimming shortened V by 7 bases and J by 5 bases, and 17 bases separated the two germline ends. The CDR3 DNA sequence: TGTGCCAGTACCCTAAGCGGGGGCAATACTGAAGCTTTCTTT. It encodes CASTLSGGNTEAFF. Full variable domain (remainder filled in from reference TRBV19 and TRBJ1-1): DGGITQSPKYLFRKEGQNVTLSCEQNLNHDAMYWYRQDPGQGLRLIYYSQIVNDFQKGDIAEGYSVSREKKESFPLTVTSAQKNPTAFYLCASTLSGGNTEAFFGQGTRLTVV.

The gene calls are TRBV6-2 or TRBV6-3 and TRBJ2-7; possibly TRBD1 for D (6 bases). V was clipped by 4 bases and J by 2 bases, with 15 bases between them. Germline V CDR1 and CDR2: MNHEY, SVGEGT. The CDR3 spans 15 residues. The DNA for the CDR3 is TGTGCCAGCAGTTCCGACAGGAGCACCGCCTACGAGCAGTACTTC. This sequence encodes CASSSDRSTAYEQYF.

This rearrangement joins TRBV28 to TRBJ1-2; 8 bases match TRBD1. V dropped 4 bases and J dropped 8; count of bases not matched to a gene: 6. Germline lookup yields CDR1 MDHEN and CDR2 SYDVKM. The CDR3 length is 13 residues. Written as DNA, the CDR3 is TGTGCCAGCAGTTATGGGACAGGCCTAGGCTACACCTTC. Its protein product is CASSYGTGLGYTF.

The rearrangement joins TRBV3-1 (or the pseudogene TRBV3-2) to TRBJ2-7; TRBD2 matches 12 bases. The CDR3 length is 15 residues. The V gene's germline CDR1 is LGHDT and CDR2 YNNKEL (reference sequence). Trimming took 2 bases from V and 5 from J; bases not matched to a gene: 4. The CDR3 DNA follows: TGTGCCAGCAGCCAAAGGACTAGCGGGGACCACGAGCAGTACTTC. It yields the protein CASSQRTSGDHEQYF.

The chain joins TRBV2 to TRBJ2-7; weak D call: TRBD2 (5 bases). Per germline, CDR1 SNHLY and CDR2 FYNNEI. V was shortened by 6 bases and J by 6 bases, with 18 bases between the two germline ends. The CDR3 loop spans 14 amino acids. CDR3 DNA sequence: TGTGCCAGCAGGTTCTGGGAGAGCGGTTCCGAGCAGTACTTC. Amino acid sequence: CASRFWESGSEQYF.

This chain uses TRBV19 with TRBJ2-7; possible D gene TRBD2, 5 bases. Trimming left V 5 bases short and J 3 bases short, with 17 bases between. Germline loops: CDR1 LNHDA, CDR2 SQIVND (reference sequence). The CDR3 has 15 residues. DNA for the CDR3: TGTGCCAGTAGTGCCGTGCCCGGGGATCACTACGAGCAGTACTTC. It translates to CASSAVPGDHYEQYF.

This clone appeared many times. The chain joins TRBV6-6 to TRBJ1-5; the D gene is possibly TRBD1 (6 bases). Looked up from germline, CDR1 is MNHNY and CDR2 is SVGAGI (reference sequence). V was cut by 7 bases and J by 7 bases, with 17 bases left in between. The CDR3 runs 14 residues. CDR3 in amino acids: CASTQRARGQPQHF. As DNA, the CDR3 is TGTGCCAGCACCCAAAGGGCCAGGGGACAGCCCCAGCATTTT.

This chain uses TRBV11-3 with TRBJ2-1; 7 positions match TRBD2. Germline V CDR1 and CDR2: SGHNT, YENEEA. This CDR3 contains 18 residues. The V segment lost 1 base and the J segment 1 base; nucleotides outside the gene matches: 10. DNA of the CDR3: TGTGCCAGCAGCTTAGCGGGGAGGGGAGGTGGATCCTACAATGAGCAGTTCTTC. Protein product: CASSLAGRGGGSYNEQFF. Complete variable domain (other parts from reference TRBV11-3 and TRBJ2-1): EAGVVQSPRYKIIEKKQPVAFWCNPISGHNTLYWYLQNLGQGPELLIRYENEEAVDDSQLPKDRFSAERLKGVDSTLKIQPAELGDSAVYLCASSLAGRGGGSYNEQFFGPGTRLTVL.

CDR3 loop: CASSEFHQAAGEQFF. CDR3 bases: TGTGCCAGCAGTGAATTCCATCAGGCAGCGGGTGAGCAGTTCTTC. The chain couples TRBV2 to TRBJ2-1; D possibly corresponds to TRBD2 (6 bases). V lost 2 bases to trimming and J lost 9 bases, with 17 bases between them. The CDR3 contains 15 residues. Germline V gives CDR1 SNHLY, CDR2 FYNNEI.